Detailed here is one T cell receptor (beta chain). Its matching antigen is unknown. The sample is drawn from a study of shared clonotypes between healthy human individuals. Points from the study as a whole: Non-shared clonotypes had lower generation probabilities than those shared by all four donors. The naive CD4 repertoires of a few donors were compared, and about 5% of clonotypes were shared.

The input for sorted-subset replicate PCRs was approximately 210 ng DNA, some 28,000 T cell genomes. Per the original data handling: Without quality scores, immunoSEQ junctional reads could not be filtered like full-length reads. Method: immunoSEQ multiplex PCR; TCRdb's copy keeps in-frame clones and lacks some. That table supplies the V and J calls and clone size; D and trimming were determined from the DNA. The sample carries roughly 850,000 clones, approximately 97% recorded once. The junction had 2 bases not matched to a gene; V was cut back by 3 bases and J by 4 bases. CDR1 and CDR2 from the germline V gene are LGHNA and YSLEER. This CDR3 is built from 14 residues. CD45RO-negative, CCR7-positively selected cells formed the naive CD8 fraction, excluding terminally differentiated effector memory CD45RA+ cells.

The chain links TRBV4-3 to TRBJ2-1; the match to TRBD1 covers 8 bases. Sequences were obtained from naive CD8+ T cells sorted from blood. The sequence was obtained from a man aged 25-40 years in good health. The DNA for the CDR3 is TGCGCCAGCAGCCAGGACAGGGTTTACAATGAGCAGTTCTTC. It translates to CASSQDRVYNEQFF.